These T cell receptor beta chains were read from a single sample in a study of cytomegalovirus exposure and HLA in healthy donors. Some clones are missing from TCRdb's copy, which holds only in-frame ones; the method was immunoSEQ multiplex PCR. The sample includes roughly 70,000 clones, more than 95% of them seen just once. The sequenced sample was PBMCs. These receptors all stem from a man aged 18 to 30 in good health and CMV-seronegative. CDR3s include the opening cysteine and the closing phenylalanine or tryptophan. D genes are given only for firm matches.

v_call	d_call	j_call	cdr3_aa
TRBV27	TRBD2	TRBJ2-7	CASSLGLAGGYEQYF
TRBV18	NA	TRBJ2-2	CASSPRTVLNTGELFF
TRBV5-1	TRBD1	TRBJ1-1	CASSLETGGQSTEAFF
TRBV6-6	NA	TRBJ1-1	CASSYLSTGSTEAFF
TRBV7-9	TRBD1	TRBJ2-1	CASSPGQAADEQFF
TRBV4-1	NA	TRBJ1-5	CASSQARVPNQPQHF
TRBV5-4	NA	TRBJ1-2	CASSLTDKDYGYTF
TRBV29-1	TRBD1	TRBJ1-1	CSVDLGQGNTEAFF
TRBV27	TRBD1	TRBJ1-2	CASAGVLTGTGYDYTF
TRBV29-1	NA	TRBJ1-1	CSVAGRMNTEAFF
TRBV4-1	NA	TRBJ1-2	CASSQGLDSNYGYTF
TRBV5-6	TRBD2	TRBJ2-7	CASSSWSAGGPYEQYF
TRBV19	NA	TRBJ2-5	CASSISRGKETQYF
TRBV19	NA	TRBJ1-1	CASGWNTEAFF
TRBV5-5	NA	TRBJ1-5	CASSPRGGNQPQHF
TRBV6-5	NA	TRBJ1-1	CASSYPGNTEAFF
TRBV27	NA	TRBJ2-7	CASSLSYEQYF
TRBV6-5	TRBD1	TRBJ1-2	CASSPTGFGYGYTF
TRBV10-3	NA	TRBJ1-1	CAISHAGAEAFF
TRBV19	NA	TRBJ2-3	CASSTRRNTDTQYF
TRBV7-9	NA	TRBJ1-4	CASSLGGEKLFF
TRBV10-2	TRBD1	TRBJ2-1	CASSEPPRTGSYNEQFF